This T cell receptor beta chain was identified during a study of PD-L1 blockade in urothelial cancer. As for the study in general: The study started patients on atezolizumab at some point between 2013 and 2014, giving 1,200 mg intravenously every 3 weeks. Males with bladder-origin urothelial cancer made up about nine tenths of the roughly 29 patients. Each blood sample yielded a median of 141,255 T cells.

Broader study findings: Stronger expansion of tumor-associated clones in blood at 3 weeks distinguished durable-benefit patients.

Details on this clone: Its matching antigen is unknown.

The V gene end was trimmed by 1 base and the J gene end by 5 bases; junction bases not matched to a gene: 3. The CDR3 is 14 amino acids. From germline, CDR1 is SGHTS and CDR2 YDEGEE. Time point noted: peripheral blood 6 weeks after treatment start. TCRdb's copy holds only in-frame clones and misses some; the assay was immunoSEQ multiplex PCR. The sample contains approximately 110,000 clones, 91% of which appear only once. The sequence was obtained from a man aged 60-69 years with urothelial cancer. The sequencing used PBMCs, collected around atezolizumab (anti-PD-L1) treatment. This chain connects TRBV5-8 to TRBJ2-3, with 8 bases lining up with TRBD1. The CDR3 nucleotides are TGTGCCAGCAGCTTGACAGGGGGGAAAGATACGCAGTATTTT. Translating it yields CASSLTGGKDTQYF.